The present T cell receptor beta chain was sequenced within a study of T cell changes during pregnancy in multiple sclerosis. Trimming removed 5 bases at V and 4 bases at J, with 9 bases between. CDR3 length equals 13 residues. The germline V gene encodes CDR1 SGHRS and CDR2 YFSETQ. Assay: immunoSEQ multiplex PCR; the TCRdb copy retains only in-frame clones and omits some. The sample has roughly 100,000 clones; 75% to 95% are singletons. This clonotype was obtained from a female donor with multiple sclerosis, enrolled in a pregnancy study. The J gene is TRBJ2-2, the V gene TRBV5-1; weak D call: TRBD2 (6 bases). The sequences come from peripheral blood, collected in the second trimester of pregnancy. The CDR3 DNA is TGCGCCAGCAGTAGAGCGGGCACCGGGGAGCTGTTTTTT. Protein product: CASSRAGTGELFF.